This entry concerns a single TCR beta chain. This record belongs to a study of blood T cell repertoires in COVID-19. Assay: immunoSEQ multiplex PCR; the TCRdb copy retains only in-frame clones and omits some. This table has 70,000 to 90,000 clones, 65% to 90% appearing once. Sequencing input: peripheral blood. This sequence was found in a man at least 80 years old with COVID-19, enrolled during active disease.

CDR3 residues: CASRLQGSGYTF. CDR3 sequence (DNA): TGTGCCAGCAGGCTACAGGGTTCCGGCTACACCTTC. This chain connects TRBV3-1 (or the pseudogene TRBV3-2) to TRBJ1-2; D perhaps matches TRBD1 (6 bases). The CDR3 has 12 residues. The V gene's germline CDR1 is LGHDT and CDR2 YNNKEL (reference sequence). V was cut by 6 bases and J by 8 bases, with 13 bases left in between.